This T cell receptor beta chain is drawn from a study of T cell responses to AZD1222 COVID-19 vaccine (dated by TCRdb to 2020 to 2022). Study-wide context: AZD1222 recipients with second doses at about 4 weeks or about 12 weeks were pooled, because spike-specific TCR depth and breadth did not differ between schedules. Trial participants were enrolled by age into subgroups of 18-55, 56-69 and 70-plus years, and around 150, 29 and 61 TCR-sequenced participants, respectively, were included in these subgroups. A total of 240 or so trial participants underwent TCR sequencing, of whom roughly 210 had received two doses of AZD1222 and 26 had received two doses of the MenACWY control vaccine.

With respect to this clone: Its recognized antigen is unknown. No per-base quality is available; no much larger clone lies one base away.

The CDR3 regions of human TCRbeta chains were analyzed by immunosequencing. The source study handled its data this way. TCRs in the repertoires were matched against a reference library of SARS-CoV-2-specific TCRs that had been generated with the MIRA antigen-specificity platform. Breadth was defined as the fraction of unique TCRs that were SARS-CoV-2-associated. Depth was defined as the fraction of total T cells that were SARS-CoV-2-associated. Each spike-specific TCR was assigned to its reactive spike region and to a CD4 or CD8 class using the MIRA data. Log10-transformed breadth and depth values were compared by one-way ANOVA with Sidak's multiple comparisons tests. TCRdb took this table from immuneACCESS and kept in-frame rearrangements with V and J called. Such tables lack part of the clones; where checked against another copy, unresolved V genes explain under half of the gap, and the rest is unexplained. The V and J calls and clone size come from that table; D and trimming were worked out from the DNA. This sample lists 150,000 or so clones; about 94% were detected once. About 5.1% of the sample belongs to the ten largest clones.

Paper-wide results and their limitations: Only five or six AZD1222 recipients were SARS-CoV-2 seropositive at baseline, limiting conclusions about previously exposed vaccinees. A significant rise in spike-specific TCR breadth and depth was observed after two AZD1222 doses relative to day 0 and relative to MenACWY recipients. Participants were mostly white British, with more females than males. The authors suggested clonal diversity may have been underestimated. Because no day 14 peak-response samples were available, the repertoires could be characterized only after the peak T cell response. Vaccine-associated CD4 TCRs spanned the whole spike protein, with dominant responses in regions 160-218 and 743-854. Reportedly, almost half of the unique spike-specific TCRs recognized epitopes lying outside the regions that are mutated in the B.1.351 and B.1.1.7 variants. In the small 56-69-year group, the increase in depth fell short of significance, most likely because of low power.

CDR1 and CDR2 were assigned from the germline V gene as MGHRA and YSYEKL. Unmatched junction bases come to 9, with V trimmed by 3 bases and J by 4 bases. The CDR3 sequence holds 17 residues, the cysteine and phenylalanine included. Of the read, only the CDR3 DNA is kept; its 51 bases are in frame from base 1. The sample's time point label, in plain terms: baseline before first vaccination. Vaccinee samples were obtained from the UK trials COV001 and COV002, which included a single-blind randomized controlled phase 2/3 trial of AZD1222 (ChAdOx1 nCoV-19) in healthy adults. For TCRbeta chain sequencing, PBMC samples were collected from trial participants at day 0 and at day 28 after the second dose.

Sequencing was performed on peripheral blood, taken on day 0 of AZD1222 vaccination. The origin of this receptor is an adult in good health. The chain joins TRBV4-1 to TRBJ2-5; TRBD2 agrees with 12 junctional bases. The CDR3 region reads CASSQVTSGSLGETQYF. The base sequence is TGCGCCAGCAGCCAGGTGACTAGCGGGAGTTTGGGAGAGACCCAGTACTTC.